A few counts support the clone carrying this T cell receptor beta chain. Its antigen is not known. CDR1 SGHRS and CDR2 YFSETQ come from the germline V gene. The J segment lost 5 bases and the V segment lost 1 base, leaving 7 bases of the junction unmatched. This CDR3 is 16 amino acids long. Clones were read by immunoSEQ multiplex PCR, and TCRdb kept only the in-frame ones, dropping some. The sample consists of tens of thousands of clones, roughly 88% of them appearing once. These data come from a study of a mutant IDH1 vaccine in newly diagnosed glioma. On the study more broadly: Antecedent treatment encompassed radiotherapy, temozolomide, or their combination; the majority received both.

Time point specified: week 5, during vaccination. The content of each vaccine dose was 300 ug of mutant IDH1 20-mer peptide, and topical imiquimod accompanied it. Overall study findings and caveats: No link was apparently found between pseudoprogression and changes in top peripheral T cell clonotypes.

The gene calls are TRBV5-1 and TRBJ2-5; 11 bases line up with TRBD2. This TCR was sampled from a man aged 40-50 years with glioma. This material consisted of PBMCs, taken from a glioma patient whose treatment included an IDH1 peptide vaccine. In DNA, the CDR3 is TGCGCCAGCAGCTTGTCTTCCGGGACTAGCGGCGAGACCCAGTACTTC. It is translated as CASSLSSGTSGETQYF.